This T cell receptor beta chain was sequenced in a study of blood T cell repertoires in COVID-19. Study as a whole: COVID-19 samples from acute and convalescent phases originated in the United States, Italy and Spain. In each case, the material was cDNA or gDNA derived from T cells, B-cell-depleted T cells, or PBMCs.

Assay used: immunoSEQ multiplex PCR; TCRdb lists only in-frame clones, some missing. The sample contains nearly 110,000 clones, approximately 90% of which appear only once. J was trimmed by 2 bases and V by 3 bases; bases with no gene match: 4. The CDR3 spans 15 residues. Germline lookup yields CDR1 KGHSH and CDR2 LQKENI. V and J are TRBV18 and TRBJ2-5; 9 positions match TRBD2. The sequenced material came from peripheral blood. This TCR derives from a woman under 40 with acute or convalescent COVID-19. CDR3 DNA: TGTGCCAGCTCACCGCAGACTAGCGGACAAGAGACCCAGTACTTC. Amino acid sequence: CASSPQTSGQETQYF.